Below, 4 T cell receptor beta chains from the same sample are listed, as sequenced in a study of T cells after posttransplantation cyclophosphamide. The table came from immunoSEQ multiplex PCR; TCRdb's copy has only in-frame clones and leaves some out. In the table there are around 2,100 clones, roughly 94% of which are singletons. The sequenced material came from naive CD8+ T cells sorted from PBMCs. The receptors here all came from a woman aged 60-70 years in good health, CMV-negative, and a related stem cell transplant donor.

This rearrangement joins TRBV21-1 to TRBJ1-2; TRBD1 is taken as the D call from the table, unchecked against the DNA. TRBV21-1 is flagged as a pseudogene. This CDR3 comprises 16 residues. CDR3 region: CASSTLDGPYNYGYTF. The CDR3 DNA reads as TGTGCCAGCAGCACCCTCGATGGCCCTTATAACTATGGCTACACCTTC.

The V call is TRBV6-5, the J call TRBJ1-1, with 10 nucleotides matching TRBD1. J was trimmed by 4 bases and V by 7 bases; bases with no gene match: 9. Germline V gene data show CDR1 as MNHEY and CDR2 as SVGAGI. The CDR3 runs to 15 residues. The CDR3 nucleotides are TGTGCCAGCACCATGACAGGGGGCGCGACCACTGAAGCTTTCTTT. It is translated as CASTMTGGATTEAFF.

The chain joins TRBV9 to TRBJ1-2; D is uncertain. The CDR3 totals 12 residues. V was clipped by 1 base and J by 8 bases, with 9 bases between them. The germline V gene encodes CDR1 SGDLS and CDR2 YYNGEE. The CDR3 loop is CASSVPGGGYTF. CDR3 nucleotide sequence: TGTGCCAGCAGCGTACCGGGAGGGGGCTACACCTTC.

This clone appeared a single time. The V and J genes are TRBV27 and TRBJ2-1; 13 positions agree with TRBD2. The V and J ends lost 5 bases and 9 bases, in that order; junction bases with no gene match: 4. CDR3 length equals 14 residues. Germline V CDR1 and CDR2: MNHEY, SMNVEV (reference sequence). The DNA for the CDR3 is TGTGCCAGCAGTCTAAGACTAGCGGGGGGTGAGCAGTTCTTC. As protein: CASSLRLAGGEQFF.